The clone carrying this TCR beta chain was detected a few times. Its target is unknown. The entry originates in a study of regulatory T cells in long-lasting Graves disease. Notes on the study in general: Whereas about a thousand public clonotypes were shared by new patients, persistent patients shared more, at under 3,000.

Indicated time point: newly diagnosed GD, antithyroid drugs for less than 3 months. PBMC-derived RNA was used for the TCR library. Staff drew around 10 milliliters of peripheral blood into EDTA tubes. Germline CDR1 MGHRA, CDR2 YSYEKL. The CDR3 totals 17 residues. The V end lost 4 bases, the J end lost 3 bases, and 19 bases lay between the germline ends. For TCR beta, libraries came from iRepertoire HTBI primers and Arm-PCR of CDR3 regions. Via MiXCR, TCRdb re-called the multiplex PCR reads, giving one row per CDR3 protein. The sample lists roughly 500,000 distinct CDR3 sequences; approximately 15% were seen once. The same sample was also studied in work on T cells in Graves' hyperthyroidism and ophthalmopathy. This second study says: Appearing also in blood were most of the thyroid clonotypes expanded above 0.001. Before onset, by a median of approximately 5.9 months, the model predicted ophthalmopathy.

The chain combines TRBV4-1 with TRBJ1-5, with D perhaps TRBD1 (6 bases). The source is a woman between 45 and 65 years old with Graves disease. Source: peripheral blood mononuclear cells (PBMCs), taken at new diagnosis, from a patient treated with antithyroid drugs. CDR3: CASSPGTTYSDNQPQHF. DNA of the CDR3: TGCGCCAGCAGCCCCGGGACAACATATTCTGACAATCAGCCCCAGCATTTT.